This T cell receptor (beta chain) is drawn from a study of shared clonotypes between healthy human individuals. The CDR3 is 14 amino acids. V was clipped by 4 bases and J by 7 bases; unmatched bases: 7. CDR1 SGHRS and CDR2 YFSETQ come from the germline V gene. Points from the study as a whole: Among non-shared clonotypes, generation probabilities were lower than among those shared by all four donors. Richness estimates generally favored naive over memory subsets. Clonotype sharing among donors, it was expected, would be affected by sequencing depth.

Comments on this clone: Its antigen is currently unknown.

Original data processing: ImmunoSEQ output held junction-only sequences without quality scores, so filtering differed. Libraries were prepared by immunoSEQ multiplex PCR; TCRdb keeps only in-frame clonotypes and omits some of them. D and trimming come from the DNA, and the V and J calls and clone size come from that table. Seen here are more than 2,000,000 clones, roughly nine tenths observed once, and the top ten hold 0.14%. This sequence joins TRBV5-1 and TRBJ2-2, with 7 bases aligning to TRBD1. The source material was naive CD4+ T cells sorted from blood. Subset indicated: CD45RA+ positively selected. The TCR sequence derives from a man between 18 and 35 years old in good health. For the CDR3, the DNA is TGCGCCAGCAGCCCACAAGGGGGCTTCGGGGAGCTGTTTTTT. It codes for CASSPQGGFGELFF.